These T cell receptor beta chains were read from a single sample in a study of naive and memory T cell subsets. MiXCR was run by TCRdb on the UMI-ligation and nested PCR reads, yielding one entry per CDR3 protein. The sample has over 110,000 distinct CDR3 sequences, 15% to 20% seen once. Sequenced material: naive CD8+ T cells from blood. These receptors all stem from a human donor in good health. Each CDR3 is given with its conserved first and last residue. D genes are given only for firm matches. Where a row states a size, it is once, few, many or the class of an expanded clone; other rows omit it.

DNA	CDR3	J	V	size	D
TGTGCCAGCAGCACGGAAGGACTAGCTTACGTCTCCTACGAGCAGTACTTC	CASSTEGLAYVSYEQYF	TRBJ2-7	TRBV5-6	few	TRBD2
TGTGCCACCAGACTAGCGGGAACCTACGAGCAGTACTTC	CATRLAGTYEQYF	TRBJ2-7	TRBV7-9	few	TRBD2
TGTGCCTGGAGTGTAAGGGGGTTTCGCTACGAGCAGTACTTC	CAWSVRGFRYEQYF	TRBJ2-7	TRBV30	few	.
TGTGCCAGCAGTTTAAGAGGCCTAAAGGTCGAAGAGACCCAGTACTTC	CASSLRGLKVEETQYF	TRBJ2-5	TRBV27	.	.
TGTGCCACGTACAATGAGCAGTTCTTC	CATYNEQFF	TRBJ2-1	TRBV2	once	.
TGTGCCAGCAACTACGCAGAGTCTGTTGATTCACCCCTCCACTTT	CASNYAESVDSPLHF	TRBJ1-6	TRBV6-5	few	.
TGTGCCAGCAGCTTGCTCGGGGGCACGGTCTACGAGCAGTACTTC	CASSLLGGTVYEQYF	TRBJ2-7	TRBV27	few	.
TGTGCCAGCAGACTCCCTGCGGAGGGGAACACCGGGGAGCTGTTTTTT	CASRLPAEGNTGELFF	TRBJ2-2	TRBV12-3/TRBV12-4	many	.
TGCGCCAGCAGCCTGGGACTAGCGGGAATGTTAGGTGAGCAGTTCTTC	CASSLGLAGMLGEQFF	TRBJ2-1	TRBV5-1	.	TRBD2
TGTGCCAGCAGACACCCTAGGGGTGGCTACACCTTC	CASRHPRGGYTF	TRBJ1-2	TRBV12-3/TRBV12-4	few	.
TGTGCCAGCAGCTTAGATTCGAGACTAGAGGGAGCCATCGATGAGCAGTTCTTC	CASSLDSRLEGAIDEQFF	TRBJ2-1	TRBV7-6	once	.
TGCGCCAGCAGCCAATATACAGCGGGGGTGGGAGATACGCAGTATTTT	CASSQYTAGVGDTQYF	TRBJ2-3	TRBV4-1	few	TRBD2
TGCAGCGTTGTTCCCCTAGCGGGAGGGAATGAGCAGTTCTTC	CSVVPLAGGNEQFF	TRBJ2-1	TRBV29-1	.	TRBD2
TGTGCCAGCAGTGGTTTTACCTACAATGAGCAGTTCTTC	CASSGFTYNEQFF	TRBJ2-1	TRBV2	many	.
TGTGCCAGCAGCCTTTGGACGGGGATTTCTAACTATGGCTACACCTTC	CASSLWTGISNYGYTF	TRBJ1-2	TRBV5-5	.	.
TGTGCCAGCAGCCTTGAACCCCGAGGAGGGTACGAGCAGTACTTC	CASSLEPRGGYEQYF	TRBJ2-7	TRBV2	few	.
TGCGCCAGCAACATAGGACAGGTGGGGGTCAAAAACATTCAGTACTTC	CASNIGQVGVKNIQYF	TRBJ2-4	TRBV5-1	.	TRBD1